Below are 30 T cell receptor beta chains sequenced from a single sample in a study of blood T cells in healthy people across ages. Together with a sample-barcoded 5' primer, a J-beta primer mix was included in a second PCR lasting about 7 to 11 cycles. MiXCR, applied by TCRdb to the 5' RACE reads, yields one record per CDR3 protein. The table has just under 750,000 distinct CDR3 sequences, 22% seen once. The sample was blood. The receptors shown here come from a man between 65 and 85 years old in good health.

This clonotype has just a few counts. The gene calls are TRBV7-3 and TRBJ1-2; a weak D match, TRBD1 (5 bases). The CDR3 is 13 residues long. Trimming removed 5 bases at V and 6 bases at J, with 13 bases between. Germline V gives CDR1 SGHTA, CDR2 FQGTGA. The CDR3: CASSETVQHGYTF. CDR3 coding DNA: TGTGCCAGCAGCGAGACAGTTCAGCATGGCTACACCTTC.

This sequence joins TRBV6-5 and TRBJ1-1, with a possible D match to TRBD1 (6 bases). Germline CDR1 is MNHEY and CDR2 is SVGAGI. The CDR3 loop spans 15 amino acids. The V gene lost 4 bases and the J gene lost 1 base, with 13 bases spanning the gap. For the CDR3, the DNA is TGTGCCAGCAGTTGGTCACAGGGTAAGAACACTGAAGCTTTCTTT. Protein sequence: CASSWSQGKNTEAFF.

This clonotype was seen ten or more times. The chain joins TRBV20-1 to TRBJ2-3; tentatively, D is TRBD2 (5 bases). CDR1 DFQATT and CDR2 SNEGSKA come from the germline V gene (reference sequence). Deletions cut 0 bases from V and 6 bases from J, with 10 bases between. This CDR3 spans 13 amino acids. The CDR3 here is CSARDTGLDTQYF. The CDR3 DNA is TGCAGTGCTAGAGATACGGGATTGGATACGCAGTATTTT.

V gene TRBV7-2 combines with J gene TRBJ1-1; D gene ambiguous. The germline V and J ends were trimmed by 4 bases and 5 bases, with 17 bases remaining between them. Germline V lookup: CDR1 SGHTA, CDR2 FQGNSA. CDR3 length: 15 amino acids. CDR3: CASSSMGTSRTEAFF. The CDR3 nucleotides are TGTGCCAGCAGCTCGATGGGTACTTCTCGGACTGAAGCTTTCTTT.

This clonotype was counted at least ten times. This sequence joins TRBV7-9 and TRBJ2-5; tentative D call: TRBD1 (5 bases). With the DNA end fitting TRBJ2-7 better, the J assignment may be wrong. The CDR3 covers 14 residues. Germline V gives CDR1 SEHNR, CDR2 FQNEAQ (reference sequence). DNA for the CDR3: TGTGCCAGCAGCCTTACCAGGGTTCACTACGAGCAGTACTTC. This encodes CASSLTRVHYEQYF.

This clonotype was picked up one time. The genes are TRBV29-1 and TRBJ1-1; D may be TRBD1 (5 bases). The CDR3 is 13 amino acids. The germline V and J ends were trimmed by 7 bases and 3 bases, with 15 bases remaining between them. CDR1 and CDR2 (germline): SQVTM, ANQGSEA. This chain's CDR3 is CSGQKGWDTEAFF. The CDR3 DNA reads as TGCAGCGGCCAGAAGGGGTGGGACACTGAAGCTTTCTTT. The entire variable domain, with the rest obtained from reference TRBV29-1 and TRBJ1-1, is as follows: SAVISQKPSRDICQRGTSLTIQCQVDSQVTMMFWYRQQPGQSLTLIATANQGSEATYESGFVIDKFPISRPNLTFSTLTVSNMSPEDSSIYLCSGQKGWDTEAFFGQGTRLTVV.

This rearrangement joins TRBV27 to TRBJ2-5; D might be TRBD1 (5 bases). The ends were cut back, 5 bases at V and 1 base at J, with 14 bases in the middle. CDR3 length: 15 residues. Germline V gene sequence: CDR1 MNHEY, CDR2 SMNVEV (reference sequence). The CDR3 DNA follows: TGTGCCAGCAGTCCGGACATCTACCGCCAAGAGACCCAGTACTTC. Its translation: CASSPDIYRQETQYF.

The V call is TRBV6-6, the J call TRBJ1-3; 9 bases are a match to TRBD1. From germline, CDR1 is MNHNY and CDR2 SVGAGI (reference sequence). The trim removed 2 bases at V and 7 bases at J, leaving 6 bases unmatched. This CDR3 spans 15 amino acids. For the CDR3, the DNA is TGTGCCAGCAGTTACCGTCCCGGGACAGGGAACACCATATATTTT. Residues: CASSYRPGTGNTIYF.

Worth noting for this clonotype: An end of the junction differs from the germline gene, which may be a read error. This rearrangement joins TRBV6-5 to TRBJ2-6; D is ambiguous. The germline gives CDR1 MNHEY, CDR2 SVGAGI. The CDR3 runs 8 residues. The CDR3 coding sequence is TGTGCCAGCAGTAAACCTCCGTTC. Its translation is CASSKPPF.

The genes are TRBV29-1 and TRBJ2-3, with TRBD2 matching over 7 bases. After removal of 5 bases from V and 4 bases from J, the junction contained 9 bases not matched to a gene. This CDR3 is 14 amino acids long. CDR1 is SQVTM, CDR2 ANQGSEA, per germline. The CDR3 here is CSVFLAGGSDTQYF. DNA for the CDR3: TGCAGCGTTTTCCTAGCCGGGGGGTCAGATACGCAGTATTTT.

V and J are TRBV24-1 and TRBJ1-4; D gene uncertain. CDR1 and CDR2 from the germline V gene are KGHDR and SFDVKD. V lost 2 bases and J 5 bases, leaving 11 bases between the germline ends. The length of the CDR3 is 15 residues. DNA for the CDR3: TGTGCCACCAGTGATTCGGGCAGCCGGAATGAAAAACTGTTTTTT. Translated: CATSDSGSRNEKLFF.

The V gene is TRBV6-5, the J gene TRBJ1-5; TRBD1 matches at 8 bases. The CDR3 is made up of 15 amino acids. V dropped 4 bases and J dropped 3; count of bases not matched to a gene: 5. Germline V gene lookup returns CDR1 MNHEY and CDR2 SVGAGI. DNA for the CDR3: TGTGCCAGCAGTTCCGGGACAGGCTACAATCAGCCCCAGCATTTT. It is translated as CASSSGTGYNQPQHF.

This clonotype was picked up a small number of times. The rearrangement joins TRBV5-1 to TRBJ2-1; D ambiguous. The V gene lost 0 bases and the J gene lost 0 bases, with 10 bases spanning the gap. CDR3 length: 16 residues. Per the germline V gene, CDR1 is SGHRS and CDR2 is YFSETQ. The CDR3, as DNA: TGCGCCAGCAGCTTGGAGGGTAGAGGCTCCTACAATGAGCAGTTCTTC. Its translation is CASSLEGRGSYNEQFF.

This clonotype was detected only a few times. J is TRBJ2-7 and V is TRBV5-1; weak D call: TRBD1 (6 bases). CDR1 SGHRS and CDR2 YFSETQ come from the germline V gene. There are 16 residues in the CDR3. Trimming stripped 3 bases from V and 6 bases from J, with 22 bases between. CDR3 sequence: CASSSVQLWGPGEQYV. CDR3 DNA: TGCGCCAGCAGCTCAGTCCAGTTGTGGGGGCCGGGCGAGCAGTACGTC.

The chain couples TRBV3-1 to TRBJ1-1, with D possibly matching TRBD1 (6 bases). Germline V lookup: CDR1 LGHDT, CDR2 YNNKEL (reference sequence). This CDR3 is 16 amino acids long. The ends were cut back, 0 bases at V and 1 base at J, with 12 bases in the middle. The CDR3 DNA is TGTGCCAGCAGCCAAGATCGCCGGACAGCGAACACTGAAGCTTTCTTT. Protein product: CASSQDRRTANTEAFF.

This clonotype was counted a few times. The rearrangement joins TRBV25-1 to TRBJ1-2; D unresolved. Germline CDR1 is MGHDK and CDR2 is SYGVNS. CDR3 length equals 13 residues. V gave up 3 bases and J gave up 1 base, with 6 bases separating them. Here the CDR3 reads CASSEADNYGYTF. As DNA, the CDR3 is TGTGCCAGCAGTGAGGCAGATAACTATGGCTACACCTTC.

DNA of the CDR3: TGCAGCGCCCGAGGACGGATGAACACTGAAGCTTTCTTT. This encodes CSARGRMNTEAFF. The chain employs TRBV29-1 and TRBJ1-1, with no clear D. This CDR3 spans 13 amino acids. Trimming took off 7 bases at V and 0 bases at J, with 12 bases between the two ends. Germline V lookup: CDR1 SQVTM, CDR2 ANQGSEA.

This clonotype was detected only a few times. The rearrangement links TRBV20-1 to TRBJ1-2; 7 positions match TRBD1. This CDR3 spans 13 amino acids. Germline CDR1 and CDR2: DFQATT and SNEGSKA (reference sequence). The ends lost 0 bases at V and 6 bases at J; junction bases unmatched: 4. The CDR3 is CSARDSDRNGYTF. For the CDR3, the DNA is TGCAGTGCTAGAGACTCGGACAGGAATGGCTACACCTTC.

This clonotype was observed a handful of times. The V and J genes are TRBV6-1 and TRBJ1-4; maybe TRBD1 (6 bases). CDR1 is MNHNS, CDR2 SASEGT, per germline. V shed 0 bases and J shed 8 bases, with 13 bases lying between them. The length of the CDR3 is 15 residues. DNA of the CDR3: TGTGCCAGCAGTGAAGCGGGGACAAATAAGGAAAAACTGTTTTTT. Its protein is CASSEAGTNKEKLFF.

This clonotype came up a few times. The genes are TRBV6-1 and TRBJ2-1; D is undetermined. The CDR3 is made up of 15 amino acids. Trimming shortened V by 3 bases and J by 6 bases, and 15 bases separated the two germline ends. Germline CDR1 reads MNHNS; CDR2 reads SASEGT. In DNA form, the CDR3 reads TGTGCCAGCAGTGATGTGCTGTACAATACCAATGAGCAGTTCTTC. It encodes CASSDVLYNTNEQFF.

In DNA, the CDR3 is TGCGCCAGCAGCTTGGACACTAGGGGCTACGAGCAGTACTTC. Translated: CASSLDTRGYEQYF. The V call is TRBV5-1, the J call TRBJ2-7; perhaps D is TRBD1 or TRBD2 (5 bases each). Trimming removed 0 bases at V and 3 bases at J, with 10 bases between. The CDR3 sequence is 14 residues long. CDR1 is SGHRS and CDR2 is YFSETQ in the germline V gene. The whole variable domain, filled in from reference TRBV5-1 and TRBJ2-7, reads KAGVTQTPRYLIKTRGQQVTLSCSPISGHRSVSWYQQTPGQGLQFLFEYFSETQRNKGNFPGRFSGRQFSNSRSEMNVSTLELGDSALYLCASSLDTRGYEQYFGPGTRLTVT.

Concerning this clonotype: A junction boundary mismatches the germline segment, possibly from a read error. This chain connects TRBV7-2 to TRBJ1-4; D unresolved. From germline, CDR1 is SGHTA and CDR2 FQGNSA. This CDR3 contains 13 residues. The CDR3 coding sequence is TGTGCCAGCAGCTTAGCGTTTAATGAAAAACTGCTTTTT. It codes for CASSLAFNEKLLF.

This clonotype came up many times. This sequence joins TRBV29-1 and TRBJ1-5, with D perhaps matching TRBD1 (6 bases). Germline V gene lookup returns CDR1 SQVTM and CDR2 ANQGSEA. This CDR3 contains 12 residues. V was trimmed by 6 bases and J by 4 bases, leaving 10 bases between them. CDR3 region: CSVGQLNQPQHF. CDR3 nucleotide sequence: TGCAGCGTCGGACAGTTAAATCAGCCCCAGCATTTT. Full variable domain (remainder filled in from reference TRBV29-1 and TRBJ1-5): SAVISQKPSRDICQRGTSLTIQCQVDSQVTMMFWYRQQPGQSLTLIATANQGSEATYESGFVIDKFPISRPNLTFSTLTVSNMSPEDSSIYLCSVGQLNQPQHFGDGTRLSIL.

This clonotype was observed a few times. The chain couples TRBV5-5 to TRBJ2-3; 8 positions agree with TRBD1. Looked up from germline, CDR1 is SGHKS and CDR2 is YYEKEE (reference sequence). The CDR3 extends over 16 amino acids. The J segment lost 0 bases and the V segment lost 0 bases, leaving 3 bases of the junction unmatched. The CDR3 here is CASSLEGTGSTDTQYF. The CDR3 bases are TGTGCCAGCAGCTTGGAAGGGACAGGTAGCACAGATACGCAGTATTTT.

The J gene is TRBJ1-4, the V gene TRBV28; 9 bases fit TRBD1. With 7 bases clipped from V and 3 bases from J, the junction kept 6 bases outside the gene matches. The CDR3 covers 15 residues. Germline-derived CDR1 and CDR2 are MDHEN and SYDVKM. In nucleotides, the CDR3 is TGTGCCAGCACCGGGACAGGGACGGCTAATGAAAAACTGTTTTTT. The encoded protein is CASTGTGTANEKLFF.

This clonotype has just a few counts. The chain uses TRBV7-2 and TRBJ2-1, with D tentatively TRBD1 or TRBD2 (6 bases each). This CDR3 has 15 amino acids. V lost 1 base to trimming and J lost 10 bases, with 17 bases between them. Germline CDR1 and CDR2: SGHTA and FQGNSA. The CDR3, as DNA: TGTGCCAGCAGCTTAGTGGGGGGCCCCACTGTGGAGCAGTTCTTC. As protein: CASSLVGGPTVEQFF.

The sample holds a few counts of this clonotype. The chain uses TRBV20-1 and TRBJ2-5, with TRBD1 identical over 7 bases. The V gene end was trimmed by 5 bases and the J gene end by 4 bases; junction bases not matched to a gene: 7. Germline V gene lookup returns CDR1 DFQATT and CDR2 SNEGSKA (reference sequence). The CDR3 is 13 residues long. The CDR3 is CSAVLTGRETQYF. DNA of the CDR3: TGCAGTGCTGTTCTGACAGGGAGAGAGACCCAGTACTTC.

In this sample, this clonotype turned up a few times. V gene TRBV29-1 combines with J gene TRBJ1-1; unclear D gene. Trimming left V 6 bases short and J 3 bases short, with 8 bases between. The CDR3 totals 11 residues. Germline V gene lookup returns CDR1 SQVTM and CDR2 ANQGSEA. DNA of the CDR3: TGCAGCGTCAATCCCGACACTGAAGCTTTCTTT. It encodes CSVNPDTEAFF.

This clonotype was seen only a few times. The V gene is TRBV5-1, the J gene TRBJ2-7; no clear D. V was shortened by 0 bases and J by 4 bases, with 8 bases between the two germline ends. Per the germline V gene, CDR1 is SGHRS and CDR2 is YFSETQ. The CDR3 length is 13 residues. The CDR3 nucleotides are TGCGCCAGCAGCTTGGACGGAGTATACGAGCAGTACTTC. Encoded protein: CASSLDGVYEQYF.

The chain carries TRBV2 and TRBJ2-3; TRBD2 aligns across 9 bases. CDR3 length: 14 amino acids. Trimming cost V 7 bases and J 2 bases; bases outside gene matches: 4. CDR1 is SNHLY, CDR2 FYNNEI, per germline. This CDR3 reads CASKASGTTDTQYF. CDR3 nucleotide sequence: TGTGCCAGCAAGGCTAGCGGGACCACAGATACGCAGTATTTT.